One sample yielded the 5 T cell receptor beta chains listed below, sequenced in a study of CD8 T cells in ankylosing spondylitis. Using its own MiXCR run on the 5' RACE reads, TCRdb lists one record per CDR3 protein. Of some 150,000 distinct CDR3 sequences listed, approximately 48% are singletons. Sequencing was done on a sample of synovial fluid, either unsorted or a sorted T cell fraction (not recorded which). Receptors were obtained from a male donor with ankylosing spondylitis.

The chain employs TRBV9 and TRBJ2-1; tentatively, D is TRBD1 or TRBD2 (6 bases each). Germline-derived CDR1 and CDR2 are SGDLS and YYNGEE. This CDR3 is built from 17 residues. V was shortened by 7 bases and J by 0 bases, with 20 bases between the two germline ends. CDR3 sequence (DNA): TGTGCCAGCGGGCAGGACAGCGGGTTTCCCTCCTACAATGAGCAGTTCTTC. Its protein is CASGQDSGFPSYNEQFF.

The chain is built from TRBV7-6 and TRBJ1-2; possible D gene TRBD1, 5 bases. The CDR3 runs to 17 residues. CDR1 SGHVS and CDR2 FNYEAQ come from the germline V gene. Trimming shortened V by 1 base and J by 5 bases, and 20 bases separated the two germline ends. DNA for the CDR3: TGTGCCAGCAGCTTAGGGCCGCCGGGACTTCTATGGTATGGCTACACCTTC. This encodes CASSLGPPGLLWYGYTF.

This rearrangement joins TRBV28 to TRBJ2-4, with D possibly matching TRBD1 (5 bases). The germline gives CDR1 MDHEN, CDR2 SYDVKM. The V gene lost 2 bases and the J gene lost 1 base, with 15 bases spanning the gap. CDR3 length: 17 amino acids. This chain's CDR3 is CASSLRARKGAKNIQYF. The CDR3 DNA sequence: TGTGCCAGCAGTTTAAGGGCTAGAAAGGGGGCCAAAAACATTCAGTACTTC.

This clonotype was seen only once. This CDR3 reads CASSSYLAGDAFDEQFF. The CDR3 nucleotides are TGTGCCAGCAGTTCATACCTAGCGGGAGACGCGTTCGATGAGCAGTTCTTC. This chain connects TRBV6-2 or TRBV6-3 to TRBJ2-1, with 10 bases fitting TRBD2. In germline, CDR1 is MNHEY, CDR2 SVGEGT. After removal of 4 bases from V and 8 bases from J, the junction contained 14 bases not matched to a gene. The CDR3 totals 17 residues.

The genes are TRBV12-3 or TRBV12-4 and TRBJ2-5, with D possibly being TRBD1 (5 bases). The V end lost 2 bases, the J end lost 3 bases, and 7 bases lay between the germline ends. This CDR3 has 13 amino acids. The CDR3 reads CASSLSREETQYF. CDR3 bases: TGTGCCAGCAGTTTATCCAGGGAAGAGACCCAGTACTTC.